This T cell receptor (beta chain) was sequenced during a study of T cells in localized non-small cell lung cancer. Regarding this clone: Its antigen remains unidentified.

Overall study results and limits: Sequencing was restricted to one tumor region; therefore, heterogeneity remains possible.

This CDR3 is built from 14 residues. CDR1 and CDR2 (germline): SGHRS, YFSETQ. Trimming stripped 4 bases from V and 10 bases from J, with 15 bases between. Sequencing used immunoSEQ multiplex PCR; TCRdb keeps in-frame clones, though not all of them. The data hold under 55,000 clones, with around 90% observed a single time. The chain employs TRBV5-1 and TRBJ1-6; D perhaps matches TRBD1 (5 bases). Material: PBMCs, obtained before any cancer treatment. This clonotype originated in a woman aged 40-70 years with stage II lung adenocarcinoma. The CDR3 DNA sequence: TGCGCCAGCAGCCGCAGGGAAAGCGGATCACCCCTCCACTTT. As protein: CASSRRESGSPLHF. Full variable domain (remainder filled in from reference TRBV5-1 and TRBJ1-6): KAGVTQTPRYLIKTRGQQVTLSCSPISGHRSVSWYQQTPGQGLQFLFEYFSETQRNKGNFPGRFSGRQFSNSRSEMNVSTLELGDSALYLCASSRRESGSPLHFGNGTRLTVT.